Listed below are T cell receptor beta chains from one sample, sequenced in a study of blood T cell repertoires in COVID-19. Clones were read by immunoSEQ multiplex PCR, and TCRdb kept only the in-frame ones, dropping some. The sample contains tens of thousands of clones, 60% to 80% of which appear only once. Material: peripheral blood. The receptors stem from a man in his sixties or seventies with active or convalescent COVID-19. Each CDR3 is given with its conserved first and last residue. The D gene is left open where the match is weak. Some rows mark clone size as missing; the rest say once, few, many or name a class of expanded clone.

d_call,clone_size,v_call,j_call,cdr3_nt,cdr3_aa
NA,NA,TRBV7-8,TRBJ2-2,TGTGCCAGCAGCTTGATGGCGGGGGCCGACACCGGGGAGCTGTTTTTT,CASSLMAGADTGELFF
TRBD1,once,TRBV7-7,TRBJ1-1,TGTGCCAGCAGCGGCCGGGACAGGGGATGGGAAGCTTTCTTT,CASSGRDRGWEAFF
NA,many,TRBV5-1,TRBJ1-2,TGCGCCAGCAGCGTACTACACCGGGATTTCAAGGATGGCTACACCTTC,CASSVLHRDFKDGYTF
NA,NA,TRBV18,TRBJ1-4,TGTGCCAGCTCACCTTCGAATGAAAAACTGTTTTTT,CASSPSNEKLFF
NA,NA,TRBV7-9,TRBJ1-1,TGTGCCAGCAGCTTGGGGCCTTATCCCGAAGCTTTCTTT,CASSLGPYPEAFF
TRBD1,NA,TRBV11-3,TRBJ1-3,TGTGCCAGCAGCTTAGGGGGACAGGCCCGCTCTGGAAACACCATATATTTT,CASSLGGQARSGNTIYF
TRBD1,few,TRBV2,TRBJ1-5,TGTGCCAGCAGTGGGACAGGGGAGGTTCAGCCCCAGCATTTT,CASSGTGEVQPQHF
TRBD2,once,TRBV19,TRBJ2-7,TGTGCCAGTAGTATAATAGCGGGAGAGCAGTACTTC,CASSIIAGEQYF
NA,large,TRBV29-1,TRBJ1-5,TGCAGCGTTGCTCAGGGAGGATGGGATCAGCCCCAGCATTTT,CSVAQGGWDQPQHF
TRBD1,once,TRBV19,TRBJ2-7,TGTGCCAGTTATAGAGGGACAGGAGTTTTCGAGCAGTACTTC,CASYRGTGVFEQYF
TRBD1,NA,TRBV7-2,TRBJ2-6,TGTGCCAGCAGCTTAACCACAGGGGCTGGGGCCAACGTCCTGACTTTC,CASSLTTGAGANVLTF
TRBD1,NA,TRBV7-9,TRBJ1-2,TGTGCCAGCAGCCAGACAGGGGATTATGGCTACACCTTC,CASSQTGDYGYTF